One and the same sample provided the 5 T cell receptor beta chains below, sequenced in a study of T cells in Graves' hyperthyroidism and ophthalmopathy. From RNA transcripts, TCR beta CDR3 regions were amplified. HTBI primers were the set used in a first-round RT-PCR of the TCR CDR3. TCRdb analysed the multiplex PCR reads with MiXCR anew, one entry per CDR3 protein. Counted here are 400,000 or so distinct CDR3 sequences, 13% to 15% occurring once; the ten biggest clones make up around a fifth. The material sequenced was blood. These receptors came from a woman in her twenties or thirties with Graves' ophthalmopathy.

Many counts were recorded for this clonotype. The chain joins TRBV2 to TRBJ1-2, with a tentative D call TRBD1 (6 bases). Germline loops: CDR1 SNHLY, CDR2 FYNNEI. The V gene lost 2 bases and the J gene lost 4 bases, with 11 bases spanning the gap. The length of the CDR3 is 14 residues. In nucleotides, the CDR3 is TGTGCCAGCAGTGAACAGGGGCACATCTATGGCTACACCTTC. Protein product: CASSEQGHIYGYTF.

This clonotype was observed many times. The gene calls are TRBV12-5 and TRBJ1-1; possibly TRBD1 for D (5 bases). The CDR3 is 15 amino acids. With 5 bases removed from V and 0 bases from J, the gap between germline ends came to 13 bases. In germline, CDR1 is LGHNT, CDR2 FRNRAP. The DNA for the CDR3 is TGTGCTAGTGGTCCAGGGCAGAAACTGAACACTGAAGCTTTCTTT. Translating gives CASGPGQKLNTEAFF.

This clonotype was recorded many times. The chain has TRBV5-1 and TRBJ2-1; 7 bases are a match to TRBD1. CDR3 length: 14 residues. Germline loops: CDR1 SGHRS, CDR2 YFSETQ. The V segment lost 4 bases and the J segment 5 bases; nucleotides outside the gene matches: 6. The CDR3 region is CASSPGQENNEQFF. The CDR3 nucleotides read TGCGCCAGCAGCCCTGGACAGGAGAACAATGAGCAGTTCTTC.

Regarding this clonotype: Possible read error: a much larger clone is one base away. V usage is TRBV11-3 and J usage is TRBJ2-4, with D tentatively TRBD2 (6 bases). Germline lookup yields CDR1 SGHNT and CDR2 YENEEA. The V and J ends lost 7 bases and 8 bases respectively, with 15 bases between them. The CDR3 is 13 residues long. The CDR3 DNA reads as TGTGCCAGCACCCTCGGAGGGCGAGACATTCAGTACTTC. Its protein product is CASTLGGRDIQYF.

This chain links TRBV3-1 with TRBJ2-3; 9 positions match TRBD1. V lost 4 bases to trimming and J lost 5 bases; unmatched junction nucleotides: 7. CDR3 length: 15 amino acids. The germline gives CDR1 LGHDT, CDR2 YNNKEL (reference sequence). The chain's CDR3 is CASSLGGQGRDTQYF. CDR3 sequence (DNA): TGTGCCAGCAGCCTCGGGGGACAGGGCCGAGATACGCAGTATTTT.